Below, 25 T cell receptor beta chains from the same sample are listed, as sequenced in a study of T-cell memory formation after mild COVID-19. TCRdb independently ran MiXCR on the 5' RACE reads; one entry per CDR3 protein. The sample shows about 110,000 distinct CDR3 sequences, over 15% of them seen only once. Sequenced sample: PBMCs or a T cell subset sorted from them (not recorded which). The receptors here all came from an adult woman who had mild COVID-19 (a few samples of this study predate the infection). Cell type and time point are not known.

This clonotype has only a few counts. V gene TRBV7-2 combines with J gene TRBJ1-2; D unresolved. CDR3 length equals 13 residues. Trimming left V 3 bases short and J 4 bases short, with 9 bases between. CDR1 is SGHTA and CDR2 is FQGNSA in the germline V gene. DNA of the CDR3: TGTGCCAGCAGCTTTTCAGCCAGCTATGGCTACACCTTC. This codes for CASSFSASYGYTF. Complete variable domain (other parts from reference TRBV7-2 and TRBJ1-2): GAGVSQSPSNKVTEKGKDVELRCDPISGHTALYWYRQSLGQGLEFLIYFQGNSAPDKSGLPSDRFSAERTGGSVSTLTIQRTQQEDSAVYLCASSFSASYGYTFGSGTRLTVV.

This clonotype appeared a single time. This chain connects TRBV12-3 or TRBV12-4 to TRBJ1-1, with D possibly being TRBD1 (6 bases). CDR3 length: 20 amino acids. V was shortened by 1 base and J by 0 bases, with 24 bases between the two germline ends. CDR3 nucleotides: TGTGCCAGCAGTTTAGTGGTGGCGGGGGCAGTATGGCAATTGAACACTGAAGCTTTCTTT. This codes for CASSLVVAGAVWQLNTEAFF.

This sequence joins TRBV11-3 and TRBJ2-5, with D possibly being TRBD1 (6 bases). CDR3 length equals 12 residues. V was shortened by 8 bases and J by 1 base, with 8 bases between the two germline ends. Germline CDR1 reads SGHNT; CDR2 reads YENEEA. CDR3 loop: CASQDSQETQYF. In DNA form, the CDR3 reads TGTGCCAGCCAGGACAGCCAAGAGACCCAGTACTTC.

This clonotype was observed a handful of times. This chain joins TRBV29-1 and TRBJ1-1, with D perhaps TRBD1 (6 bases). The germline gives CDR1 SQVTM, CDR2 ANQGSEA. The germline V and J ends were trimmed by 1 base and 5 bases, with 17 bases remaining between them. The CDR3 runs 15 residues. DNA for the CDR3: TGCAGCGTTGAAGGGGGGTCCGGGGGGCGGACTGAAGCTTTCTTT. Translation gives CSVEGGSGGRTEAFF.

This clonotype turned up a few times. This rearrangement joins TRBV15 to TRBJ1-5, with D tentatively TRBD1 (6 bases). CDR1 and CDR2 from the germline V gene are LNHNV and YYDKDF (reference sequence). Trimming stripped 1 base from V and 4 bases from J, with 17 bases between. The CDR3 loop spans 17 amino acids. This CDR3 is CATSRARGGMANQPQHF. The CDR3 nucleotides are TGTGCCACCAGCAGAGCAAGGGGGGGGATGGCAAATCAGCCCCAGCATTTT. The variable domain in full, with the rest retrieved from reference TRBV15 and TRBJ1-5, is DAMVIQNPRYQVTQFGKPVTLSCSQTLNHNVMYWYQQKSSQAPKLLFHYYDKDFNNEADTPDNFQSRRPNTSFCFLDIRSPGLGDTAMYLCATSRARGGMANQPQHFGDGTRLSIL.

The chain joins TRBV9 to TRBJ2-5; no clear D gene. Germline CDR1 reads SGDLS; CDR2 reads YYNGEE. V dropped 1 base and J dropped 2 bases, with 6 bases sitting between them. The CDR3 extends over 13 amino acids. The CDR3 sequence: CASSVRSQETQYF. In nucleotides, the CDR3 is TGTGCCAGCAGCGTAAGAAGTCAAGAGACCCAGTACTTC.

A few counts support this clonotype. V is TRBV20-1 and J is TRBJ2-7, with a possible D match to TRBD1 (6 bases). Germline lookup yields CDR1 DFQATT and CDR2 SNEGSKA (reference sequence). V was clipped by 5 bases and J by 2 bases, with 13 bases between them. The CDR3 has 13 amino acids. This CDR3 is CSAWTQGTYEQYF. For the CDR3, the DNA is TGCAGTGCTTGGACCCAGGGGACCTACGAGCAGTACTTC.

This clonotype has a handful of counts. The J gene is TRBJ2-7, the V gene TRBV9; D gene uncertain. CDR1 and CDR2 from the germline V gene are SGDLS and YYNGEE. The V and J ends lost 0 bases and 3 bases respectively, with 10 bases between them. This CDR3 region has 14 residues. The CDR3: CASSVGNNFYEQYF. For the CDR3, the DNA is TGTGCCAGCAGCGTAGGTAACAATTTCTACGAGCAGTACTTC.

The CDR3 loop is CASSEAAGTVYSNQPQHF. In DNA form, the CDR3 reads TGTGCCAGCAGTGAAGCGGCCGGGACAGTGTATAGCAATCAGCCCCAGCATTTT. V gene TRBV6-1 combines with J gene TRBJ1-5, with 7 nucleotides matching TRBD1. This CDR3 comprises 18 residues. Trimming at V came to 0 bases and at J to 0 bases, leaving 8 bases not matched to a gene. The germline gives CDR1 MNHNS, CDR2 SASEGT.

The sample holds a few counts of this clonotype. The CDR3 sequence: CASSLKSPGYYEQYF. DNA for the CDR3: TGTGCCAGCAGCTTAAAATCCCCAGGATACTACGAGCAGTACTTC. The V gene is TRBV7-8, the J gene TRBJ2-7; D is unclear. The germline V gene encodes CDR1 SGHVS and CDR2 FQNEAQ. This CDR3 contains 15 residues. Trimming took 2 bases from V and 3 from J, leaving 14 bases between them.

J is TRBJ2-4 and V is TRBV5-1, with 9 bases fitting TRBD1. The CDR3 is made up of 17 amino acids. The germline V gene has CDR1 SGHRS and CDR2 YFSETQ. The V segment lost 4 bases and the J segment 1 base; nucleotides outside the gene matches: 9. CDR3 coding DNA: TGCGCCAGCAGCATCGGGGACAGGGAGGAGGCCAAAAACATTCAGTACTTC. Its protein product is CASSIGDREEAKNIQYF. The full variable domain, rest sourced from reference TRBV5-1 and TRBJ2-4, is KAGVTQTPRYLIKTRGQQVTLSCSPISGHRSVSWYQQTPGQGLQFLFEYFSETQRNKGNFPGRFSGRQFSNSRSEMNVSTLELGDSALYLCASSIGDREEAKNIQYFGAGTRLSVL.

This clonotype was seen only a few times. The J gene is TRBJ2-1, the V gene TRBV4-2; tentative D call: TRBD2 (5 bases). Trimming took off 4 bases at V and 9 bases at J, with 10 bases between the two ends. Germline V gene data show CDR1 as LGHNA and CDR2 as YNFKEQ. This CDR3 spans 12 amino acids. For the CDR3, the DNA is TGTGCCAGCAGCCGAGGGTCCGGTGAGCAGTTCTTC. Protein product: CASSRGSGEQFF.

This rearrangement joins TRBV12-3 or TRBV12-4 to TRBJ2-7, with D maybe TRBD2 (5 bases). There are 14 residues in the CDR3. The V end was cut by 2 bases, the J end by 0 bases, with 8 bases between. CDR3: CASSLWAGSYEQYF. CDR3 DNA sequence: TGTGCCAGCAGTTTATGGGCGGGCTCCTACGAGCAGTACTTC.

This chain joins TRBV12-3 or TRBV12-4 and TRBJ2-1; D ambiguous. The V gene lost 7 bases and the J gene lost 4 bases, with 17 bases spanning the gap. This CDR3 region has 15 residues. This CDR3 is CASTLTLHLYNEQFF. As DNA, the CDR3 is TGTGCCAGCACCCTGACACTCCACCTGTACAATGAGCAGTTCTTC.

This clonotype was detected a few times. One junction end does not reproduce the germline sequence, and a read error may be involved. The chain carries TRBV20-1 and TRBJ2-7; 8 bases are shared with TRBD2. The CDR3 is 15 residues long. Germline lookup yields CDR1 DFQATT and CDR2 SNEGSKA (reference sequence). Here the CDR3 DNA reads TGCAGTGCTAGAGGTTTTACTAGCGGAGGGTACGGGCAGTACTTC. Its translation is CSARGFTSGGYGQYF.

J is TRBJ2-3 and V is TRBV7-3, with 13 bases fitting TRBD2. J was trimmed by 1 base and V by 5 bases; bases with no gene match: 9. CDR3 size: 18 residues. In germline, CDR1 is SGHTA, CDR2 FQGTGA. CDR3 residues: CASSKGLAGRRGTDTQYF. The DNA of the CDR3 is TGTGCCAGCAGCAAGGGACTAGCGGGGAGGCGGGGCACAGATACGCAGTATTTT.

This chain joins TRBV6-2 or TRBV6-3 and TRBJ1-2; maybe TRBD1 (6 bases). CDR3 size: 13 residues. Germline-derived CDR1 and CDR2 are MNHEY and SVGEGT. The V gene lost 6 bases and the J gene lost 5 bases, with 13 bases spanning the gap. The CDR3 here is CASSPGTLYGYTF. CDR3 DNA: TGTGCCAGCAGCCCCGGGACACTGTATGGCTACACCTTC.

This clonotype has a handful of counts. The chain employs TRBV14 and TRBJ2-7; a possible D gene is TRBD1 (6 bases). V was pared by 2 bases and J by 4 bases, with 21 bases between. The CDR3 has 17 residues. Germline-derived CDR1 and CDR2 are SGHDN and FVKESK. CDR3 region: CASSQTLDRTPLYEQYF. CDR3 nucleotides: TGTGCCAGCAGCCAAACTCTCGACAGGACCCCTCTATACGAGCAGTACTTC.

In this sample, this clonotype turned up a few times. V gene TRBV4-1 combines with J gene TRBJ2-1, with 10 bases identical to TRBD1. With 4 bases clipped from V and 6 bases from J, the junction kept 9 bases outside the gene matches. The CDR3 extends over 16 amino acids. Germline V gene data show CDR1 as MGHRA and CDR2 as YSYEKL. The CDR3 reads CASSRLGGQGFNEQFF. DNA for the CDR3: TGCGCCAGCAGCCGGCTCGGGGGACAGGGGTTCAATGAGCAGTTCTTC.

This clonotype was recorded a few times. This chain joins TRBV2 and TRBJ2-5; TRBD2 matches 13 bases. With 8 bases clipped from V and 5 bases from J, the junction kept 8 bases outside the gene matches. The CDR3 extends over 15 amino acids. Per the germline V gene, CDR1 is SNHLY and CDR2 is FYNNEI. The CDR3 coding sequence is TGTGCCAGCGATACTAGCGGGGGGGCCTTCGAGACCCAGTACTTC. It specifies CASDTSGGAFETQYF. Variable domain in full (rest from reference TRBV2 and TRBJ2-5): EPEVTQTPSHQVTQMGQEVILRCVPISNHLYFYWYRQILGQKVEFLVSFYNNEISEKSEIFDDQFSVERPDGSNFTLKIRSTKLEDSAMYFCASDTSGGAFETQYFGPGTRLLVL.

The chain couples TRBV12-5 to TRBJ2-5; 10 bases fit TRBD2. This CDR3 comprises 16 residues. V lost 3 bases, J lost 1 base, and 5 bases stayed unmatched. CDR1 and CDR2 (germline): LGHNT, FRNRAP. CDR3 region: CASGFLSGGTQETQYF. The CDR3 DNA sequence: TGTGCTAGTGGTTTTCTTAGCGGGGGGACCCAAGAGACCCAGTACTTC. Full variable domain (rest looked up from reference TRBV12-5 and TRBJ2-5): DARVTQTPRHKVTEMGQEVTMRCQPILGHNTVFWYRQTMMQGLELLAYFRNRAPLDDSGMPKDRFSAEMPDATLATLKIQPSEPRDSAVYFCASGFLSGGTQETQYFGPGTRLLVL.

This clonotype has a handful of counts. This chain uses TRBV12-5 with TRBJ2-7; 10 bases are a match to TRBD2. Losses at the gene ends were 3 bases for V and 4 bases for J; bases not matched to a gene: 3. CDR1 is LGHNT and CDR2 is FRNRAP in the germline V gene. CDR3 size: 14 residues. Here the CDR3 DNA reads TGTGCTAGTGGTTTCGGACTAGCGGATTACGAGCAGTACTTC. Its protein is CASGFGLADYEQYF.

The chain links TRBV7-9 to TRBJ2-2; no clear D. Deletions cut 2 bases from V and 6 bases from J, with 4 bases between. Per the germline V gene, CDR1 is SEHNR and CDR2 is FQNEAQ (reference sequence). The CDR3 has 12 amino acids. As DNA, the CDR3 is TGTGCCAGCAGCTTACCCGCCGGGGAGCTGTTTTTT. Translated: CASSLPAGELFF.

This CDR3 reads CASSLDGSLSTDTQYF. The CDR3 nucleotides read TGTGCCAGCAGCTTGGATGGCAGCCTTAGCACAGATACGCAGTATTTT. The chain links TRBV5-6 to TRBJ2-3, with D uncertain. The CDR3 is 16 residues long. V lost 0 bases and J lost 0, with 11 bases in between. Germline loops: CDR1 SGHDT, CDR2 YYEEEE.

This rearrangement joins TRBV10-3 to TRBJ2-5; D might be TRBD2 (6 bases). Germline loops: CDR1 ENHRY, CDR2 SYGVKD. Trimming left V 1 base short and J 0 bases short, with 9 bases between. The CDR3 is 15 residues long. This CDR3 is CAISEYRRDQETQYF. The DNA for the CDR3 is TGTGCCATCAGTGAGTACAGGAGGGACCAAGAGACCCAGTACTTC.